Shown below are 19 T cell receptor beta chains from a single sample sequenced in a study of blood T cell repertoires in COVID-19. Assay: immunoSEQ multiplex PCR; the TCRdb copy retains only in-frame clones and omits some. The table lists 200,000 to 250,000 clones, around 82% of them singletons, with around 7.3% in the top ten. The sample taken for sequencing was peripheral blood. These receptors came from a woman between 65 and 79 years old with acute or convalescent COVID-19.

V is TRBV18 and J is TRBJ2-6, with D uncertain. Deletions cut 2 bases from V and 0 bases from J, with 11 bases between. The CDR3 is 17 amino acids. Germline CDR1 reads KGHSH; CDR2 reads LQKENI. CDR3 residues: CASSPVSRNSGANVLTF. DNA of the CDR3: TGTGCCAGCTCACCAGTCTCTAGGAACTCTGGGGCCAACGTCCTGACTTTC.

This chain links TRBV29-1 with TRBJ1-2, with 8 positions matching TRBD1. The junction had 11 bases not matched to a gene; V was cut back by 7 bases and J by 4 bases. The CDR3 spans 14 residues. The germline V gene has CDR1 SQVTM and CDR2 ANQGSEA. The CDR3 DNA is TGCAGCGCAACGACAGGGGACATTTCCTATGGCTACACCTTC. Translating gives CSATTGDISYGYTF. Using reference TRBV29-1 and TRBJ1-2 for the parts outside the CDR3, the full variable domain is SAVISQKPSRDICQRGTSLTIQCQVDSQVTMMFWYRQQPGQSLTLIATANQGSEATYESGFVIDKFPISRPNLTFSTLTVSNMSPEDSSIYLCSATTGDISYGYTFGSGTRLTVV.

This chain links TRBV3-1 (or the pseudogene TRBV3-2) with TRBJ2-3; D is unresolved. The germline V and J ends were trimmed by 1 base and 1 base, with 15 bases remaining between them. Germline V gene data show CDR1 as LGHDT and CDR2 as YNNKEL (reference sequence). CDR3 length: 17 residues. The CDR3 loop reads CASSQVWLANRTDTQYF. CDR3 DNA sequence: TGTGCCAGCAGCCAAGTTTGGTTAGCCAACCGCACAGATACGCAGTATTTT.

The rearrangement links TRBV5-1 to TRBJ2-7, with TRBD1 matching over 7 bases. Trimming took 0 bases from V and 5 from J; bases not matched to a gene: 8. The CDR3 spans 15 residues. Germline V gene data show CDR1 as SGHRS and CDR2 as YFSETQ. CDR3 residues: CASSLALDRSNEQYF. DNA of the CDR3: TGCGCCAGCAGCTTGGCCCTGGACAGGAGTAACGAGCAGTACTTC.

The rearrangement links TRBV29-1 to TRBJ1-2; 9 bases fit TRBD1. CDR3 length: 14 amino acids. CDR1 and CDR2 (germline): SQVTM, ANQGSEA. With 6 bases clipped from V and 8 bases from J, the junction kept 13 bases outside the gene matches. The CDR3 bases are TGCAGCGTCGGGACAGGGTTAGAAGTTGGGGGCTACACCTTC. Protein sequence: CSVGTGLEVGGYTF.

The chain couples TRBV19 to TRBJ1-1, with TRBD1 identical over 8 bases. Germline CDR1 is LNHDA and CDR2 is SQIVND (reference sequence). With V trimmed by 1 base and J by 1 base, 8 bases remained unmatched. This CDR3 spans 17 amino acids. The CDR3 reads CASSIGETGEPNTEAFF. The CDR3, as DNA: TGTGCCAGTAGTATAGGAGAGACAGGGGAGCCGAACACTGAAGCTTTCTTT.

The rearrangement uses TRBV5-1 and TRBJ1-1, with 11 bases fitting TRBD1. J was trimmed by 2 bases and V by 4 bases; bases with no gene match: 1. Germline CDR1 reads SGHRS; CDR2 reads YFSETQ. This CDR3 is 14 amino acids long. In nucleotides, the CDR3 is TGCGCCAGCAGCCGGACAGGGGGCAACACTGAAGCTTTCTTT. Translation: CASSRTGGNTEAFF.

CDR3: CASSFGQGRNTIYF. In DNA, the CDR3 is TGTGCCAGCAGCTTTGGACAGGGAAGAAACACCATATATTTT. This chain joins TRBV7-9 and TRBJ1-3, with 8 bases identical to TRBD1. CDR1 and CDR2 from the germline V gene are SEHNR and FQNEAQ (reference sequence). Germline trimming cut 3 bases from V and 5 bases from J; bases unmatched to any gene: 3. The CDR3 consists of 14 residues.

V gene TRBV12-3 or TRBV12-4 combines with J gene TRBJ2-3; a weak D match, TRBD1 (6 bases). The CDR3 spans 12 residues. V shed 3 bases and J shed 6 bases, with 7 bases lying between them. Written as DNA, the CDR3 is TGTGCCAGCAGTTTCCAGGGGGATACGCAGTATTTT. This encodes CASSFQGDTQYF.

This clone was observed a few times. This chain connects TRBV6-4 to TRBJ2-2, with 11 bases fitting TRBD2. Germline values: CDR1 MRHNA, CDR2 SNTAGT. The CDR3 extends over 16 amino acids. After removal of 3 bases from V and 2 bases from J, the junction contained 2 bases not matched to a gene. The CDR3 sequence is CASSELAGANTGELFF. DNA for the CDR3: TGTGCCAGCAGTGAACTAGCGGGGGCCAACACCGGGGAGCTGTTTTTT.

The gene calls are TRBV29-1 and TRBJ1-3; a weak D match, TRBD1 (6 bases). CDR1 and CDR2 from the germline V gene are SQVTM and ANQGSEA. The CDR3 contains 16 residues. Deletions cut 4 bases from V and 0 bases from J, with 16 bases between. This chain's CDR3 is CSVVGTQRSSGNTIYF. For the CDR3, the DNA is TGCAGCGTTGTAGGGACACAGAGAAGCTCTGGAAACACCATATATTTT.

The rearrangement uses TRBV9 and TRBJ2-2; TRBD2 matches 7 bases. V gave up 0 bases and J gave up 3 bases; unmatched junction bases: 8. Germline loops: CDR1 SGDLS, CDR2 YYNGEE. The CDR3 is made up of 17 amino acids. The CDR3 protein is CASSVASLGGYTGELFF. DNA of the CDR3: TGTGCCAGCAGCGTAGCTTCGCTCGGGGGGTACACCGGGGAGCTGTTTTTT. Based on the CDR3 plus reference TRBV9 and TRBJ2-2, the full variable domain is DSGVTQTPKHLITATGQRVTLRCSPRSGDLSVYWYQQSLDQGLQFLIQYYNGEERAKGNILERFSAQQFPDLHSELNLSSLELGDSALYFCASSVASLGGYTGELFFGEGSRLTVL.

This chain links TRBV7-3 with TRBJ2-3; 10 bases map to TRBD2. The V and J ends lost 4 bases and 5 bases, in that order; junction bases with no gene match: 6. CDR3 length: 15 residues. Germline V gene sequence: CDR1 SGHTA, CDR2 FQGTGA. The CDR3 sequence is CASSSYSGGIDTQYF. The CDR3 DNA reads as TGTGCCAGCAGCTCCTATAGCGGGGGGATAGATACGCAGTATTTT.

CDR3 loop: CASSPSGGAFEQFF. CDR3 coding DNA: TGTGCCAGCAGCCCTAGCGGGGGGGCGTTTGAGCAGTTCTTC. V usage is TRBV7-3 and J usage is TRBJ2-1; TRBD2 matches at 12 bases. The germline gives CDR1 SGHTA, CDR2 FQGTGA. V dropped 5 bases and J dropped 9; count of bases not matched to a gene: 5. The CDR3 has 14 residues.

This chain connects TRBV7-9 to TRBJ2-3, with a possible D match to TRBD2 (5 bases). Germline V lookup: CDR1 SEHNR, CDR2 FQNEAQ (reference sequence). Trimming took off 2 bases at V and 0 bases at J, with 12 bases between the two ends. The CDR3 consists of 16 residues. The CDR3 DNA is TGTGCCAGCAGCTTATTTAGGTGGACTAGCACAGATACGCAGTATTTT. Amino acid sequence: CASSLFRWTSTDTQYF. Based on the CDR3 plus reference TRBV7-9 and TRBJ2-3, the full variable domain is DTGVSQNPRHKITKRGQNVTFRCDPISEHNRLYWYRQTLGQGPEFLTYFQNEAQLEKSRLLSDRFSAERPKGSFSTLEIQRTEQGDSAMYLCASSLFRWTSTDTQYFGPGTRLTVL.

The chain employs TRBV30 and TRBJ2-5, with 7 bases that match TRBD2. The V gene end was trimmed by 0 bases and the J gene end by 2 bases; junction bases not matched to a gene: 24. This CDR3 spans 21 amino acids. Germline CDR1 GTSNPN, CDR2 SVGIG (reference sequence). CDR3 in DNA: TGTGCCTGGAGTGTACGGGACTATTGGAAGAGGGTTTCACAGAGACAAGAGACCCAGTACTTC. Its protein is CAWSVRDYWKRVSQRQETQYF.

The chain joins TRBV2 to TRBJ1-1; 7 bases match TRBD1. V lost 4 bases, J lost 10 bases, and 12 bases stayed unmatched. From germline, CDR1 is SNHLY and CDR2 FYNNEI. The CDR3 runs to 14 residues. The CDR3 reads CASSVVGRQGLAFF. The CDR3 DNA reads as TGTGCCAGCAGTGTAGTTGGGCGACAGGGACTAGCTTTCTTT.

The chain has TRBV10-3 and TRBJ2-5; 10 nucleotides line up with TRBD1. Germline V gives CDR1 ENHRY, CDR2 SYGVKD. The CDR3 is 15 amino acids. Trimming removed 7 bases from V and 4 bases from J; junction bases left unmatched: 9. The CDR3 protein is CAITKDRGFGETQYF. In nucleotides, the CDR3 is TGTGCCATCACTAAGGACAGGGGGTTTGGAGAGACCCAGTACTTC.

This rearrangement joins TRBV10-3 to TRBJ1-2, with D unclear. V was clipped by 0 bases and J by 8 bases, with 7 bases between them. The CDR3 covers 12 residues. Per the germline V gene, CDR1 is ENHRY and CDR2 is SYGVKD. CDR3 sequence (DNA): TGTGCCATCAGTGAGTCGCCGGGGGGCTACACCTTC. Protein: CAISESPGGYTF.